Below, one T cell receptor beta chain is given with its context. Its antigen is not identified. Sequencing used immunoSEQ multiplex PCR; TCRdb keeps in-frame clones, though not all of them. The profile shows roughly 120,000 clones, approximately 94% of them singletons. This record comes from a study of T cell responses to AZD1222 COVID-19 vaccine. The CDR3 has 13 residues. Germline CDR1 reads SSHAT; CDR2 reads FNYEAQ (reference sequence). Trimming stripped 1 base from V and 5 bases from J, with 8 bases between. Study findings and constraints: Donors in the cohort were predominantly white British and more often female, and clonal diversity was possibly underestimated.

The chain employs TRBV7-7 and TRBJ1-1, with TRBD1 as a possible D gene (6 bases). This sequence was found in an adult who received the AZD1222 COVID-19 vaccine. The starting material was peripheral blood, obtained 28 days after the second AZD1222 dose. The CDR3 region is CASSLEGGTEAFF. The CDR3 region has the DNA TGTGCCAGCAGCTTAGAGGGGGGTACTGAAGCTTTCTTT.